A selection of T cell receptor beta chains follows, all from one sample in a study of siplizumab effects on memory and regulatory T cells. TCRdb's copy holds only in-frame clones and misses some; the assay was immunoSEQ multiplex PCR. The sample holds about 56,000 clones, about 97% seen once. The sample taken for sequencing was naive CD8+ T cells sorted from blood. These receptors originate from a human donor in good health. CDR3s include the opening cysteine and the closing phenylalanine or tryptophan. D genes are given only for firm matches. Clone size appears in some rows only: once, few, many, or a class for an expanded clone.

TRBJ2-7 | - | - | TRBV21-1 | TGTGCCAGCAGCTCCAACAGGGTAACCGAGCAGTACTTC | CASSSNRVTEQYF
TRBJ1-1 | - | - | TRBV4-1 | TGCGCCAGCAGCCAAGAACAGAAGGCAGGGCCTAGGACTGAAGCTTTCTTT | CASSQEQKAGPRTEAFF
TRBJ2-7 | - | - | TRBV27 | TGTGCCAGCAGTTTAGGCAGGGGCTACGAGCAGTACTTC | CASSLGRGYEQYF
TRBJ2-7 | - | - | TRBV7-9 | TGTGCCAGCAGCTATGCAGGGTCCTACGAGCAGTACTTC | CASSYAGSYEQYF
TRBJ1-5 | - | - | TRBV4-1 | TGCGCCAGCAGCCCTCGGGGCAATCAGCCCCAGCATTTT | CASSPRGNQPQHF
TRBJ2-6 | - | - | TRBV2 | TGTGCCAGCCGAGGCAGGGGCTCTGGGGCCAACGTCCTGACTTTC | CASRGRGSGANVLTF
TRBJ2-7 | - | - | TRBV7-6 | TGTGCCAGCAGCCTTGACAGGCTCACCTACGAGCAGTACTTC | CASSLDRLTYEQYF
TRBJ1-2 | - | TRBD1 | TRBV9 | TGTGCCAGCAGCGCGACGGGAACCGGGACAGGGGTTGGCTACACCTTC | CASSATGTGTGVGYTF
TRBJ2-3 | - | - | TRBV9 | TGTGCCAGCAGCCCTTTCAGCACAGATACGCAGTATTTT | CASSPFSTDTQYF
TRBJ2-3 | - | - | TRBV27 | TGTGCCAGCAGTATCAGGACCCGGGGCACAGATACGCAGTATTTT | CASSIRTRGTDTQYF
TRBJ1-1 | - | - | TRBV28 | TGTGCCAGCCAAACCTTAAACACTGAAGCTTTCTTT | CASQTLNTEAFF
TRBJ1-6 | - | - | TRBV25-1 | TGTGCCAGCAGTGACAGTGGCACACCCCTCCACTTT | CASSDSGTPLHF
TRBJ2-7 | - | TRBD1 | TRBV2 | TGTGCCAGCATGGGGACAGGGGGCGCCTACGAGCAGTACTTC | CASMGTGGAYEQYF
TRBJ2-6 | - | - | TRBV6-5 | TGTGCCAGCAGTTACGATCAGGGGGGGGCCAACGTCCTGACTTTC | CASSYDQGGANVLTF
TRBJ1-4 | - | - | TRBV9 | TGTGCCAGCAGCGTAGGCGGCACAACTAATGAAAAACTGTTTTTT | CASSVGGTTNEKLFF
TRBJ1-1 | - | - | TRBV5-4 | TGTGCCAGCAGCTTAGGTACTGAAGCTTTCTTT | CASSLGTEAFF
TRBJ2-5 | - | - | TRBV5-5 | TGTGCCAGCAGCCCCAGCAACAAAGAGACCCAGTACTTC | CASSPSNKETQYF
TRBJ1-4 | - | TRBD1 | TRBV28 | TGTGCCCTTCAACCTCAGGGGGCGGGTGAAAAACTGTTTTTT | CALQPQGAGEKLFF
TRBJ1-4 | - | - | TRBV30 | TGTGCCTGGGGTATTGGCAGGGGCCATGAAAAACTGTTTTTT | CAWGIGRGHEKLFF
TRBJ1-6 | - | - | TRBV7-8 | TGTGCCAGCAGCTTGGGGGGCGTCTCCTATAATTCACCCCTCCACTTT | CASSLGGVSYNSPLHF
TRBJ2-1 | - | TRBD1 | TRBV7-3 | TGTGCCAGCAGCTTAAGAGTTGGACAGGGGGCGGTTAGCGGTTACTACAATGAGCAGTTCTTC | CASSLRVGQGAVSGYYNEQFF
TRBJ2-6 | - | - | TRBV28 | TGTGCCAGCACTCCTAGGGGGGTTCTGCGGGCTATGGCTGGGGCCAACGTCCTGACTTTC | CASTPRGVLRAMAGANVLTF
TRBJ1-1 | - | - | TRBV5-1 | TGCGCCAGCAGCTTGGGGAGGACTGAAGCTTTCTTT | CASSLGRTEAFF
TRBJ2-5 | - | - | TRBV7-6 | TGTGCCAGCAGCCGCCTCCAAGAGACCCAGTACTTC | CASSRLQETQYF
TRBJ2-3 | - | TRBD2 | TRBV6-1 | TGTGCCAGCAGTGAAGCCCCTAGCGGGATCCCGGATACGCAGTATTTT | CASSEAPSGIPDTQYF
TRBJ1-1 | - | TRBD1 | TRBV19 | TGTGCCAGTAGTCGACAGGGTCGGGGGACTGAAGCTTTCTTT | CASSRQGRGTEAFF
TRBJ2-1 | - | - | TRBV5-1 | TGCGCCAGCAGCGTCGATGGGGGCCGGGAGTCCTACAATGAGCAGTTCTTC | CASSVDGGRESYNEQFF
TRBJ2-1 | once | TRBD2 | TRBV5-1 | TGCGCCAGCAGCCAAGGACTAGGGAATGAGCAGTTCTTC | CASSQGLGNEQFF
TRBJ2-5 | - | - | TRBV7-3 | TGTGCCAGCAGCTTAATCGGGCGGGGCCAAGAGACCCAGTACTTC | CASSLIGRGQETQYF
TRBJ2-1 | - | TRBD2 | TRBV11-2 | TGTGCCAGCAGCTTAGCGGGAGGGTTCAATGAGCAGTTCTTC | CASSLAGGFNEQFF